One sample yielded the 27 T cell receptor beta chains listed below, sequenced in a study of blood T cell repertoires in COVID-19. Assay: immunoSEQ multiplex PCR; the TCRdb copy retains only in-frame clones and omits some. The sample yields around 450,000 clones, about 92% seen once. Sequencing input: PBMCs or T cells enriched from blood (not recorded which). The receptors come from a man younger than 35 who had recovered from COVID-19.

This clone came up once. The chain couples TRBV13 to TRBJ1-2; D unclear. Deletions cut 5 bases from V and 4 bases from J, with 11 bases between. Germline CDR1 reads PRHDT; CDR2 reads FYEKMQ (reference sequence). This CDR3 contains 13 residues. Written as DNA, the CDR3 is TGTGCCAGCAGCATTAGAGAGTCCTATGGCTACACCTTC. It yields the protein CASSIRESYGYTF. The entire variable domain, with the rest obtained from reference TRBV13 and TRBJ1-2, is as follows: AAGVIQSPRHLIKEKRETATLKCYPIPRHDTVYWYQQGPGQDPQFLISFYEKMQSDKGSIPDRFSAQQFSDYHSELNMSSLELGDSALYFCASSIRESYGYTFGSGTRLTVV.

This chain uses TRBV3-1 (or the pseudogene TRBV3-2) with TRBJ2-7, with TRBD1 matching 7 bases. V trimming: 4 bases; J trimming: 7 bases; junction bases outside the gene matches: 7. Germline assignment: CDR1 LGHDT and CDR2 YNNKEL (reference sequence). The CDR3 consists of 13 residues. The CDR3: CASSRREGAEQYF. DNA for the CDR3: TGTGCCAGCAGCCGGCGCGAGGGGGCTGAGCAGTACTTC.

This clone was seen just once. CDR3 loop: CASSYSLDTWNEQFF. The CDR3 DNA reads TGTGCCAGCAGTTACTCTCTGGACACCTGGAATGAGCAGTTCTTC. The V call is TRBV6-2 or TRBV6-3, the J call TRBJ2-1; maybe TRBD1 (5 bases). The germline V gene encodes CDR1 MNHEY and CDR2 SVGEGT. The CDR3 is made up of 15 amino acids. V lost 0 bases and J 7 bases, leaving 13 bases between the germline ends.

Here the CDR3 reads CASSQGGNSYNEQFF. In DNA form, the CDR3 reads TGTGCCAGCAGCCAAGGGGGAAACTCCTACAATGAGCAGTTCTTC. The chain recombines TRBV9 with TRBJ2-1; D may be TRBD1 (6 bases). V lost 4 bases and J 0 bases, leaving 11 bases between the germline ends. Germline loops: CDR1 SGDLS, CDR2 YYNGEE. This CDR3 comprises 15 residues. Together with reference TRBV9 and TRBJ2-1, the CDR3 gives the full variable domain: DSGVTQTPKHLITATGQRVTLRCSPRSGDLSVYWYQQSLDQGLQFLIQYYNGEERAKGNILERFSAQQFPDLHSELNLSSLELGDSALYFCASSQGGNSYNEQFFGPGTRLTVL.

V is TRBV7-9 and J is TRBJ1-1, with D possibly being TRBD1 (5 bases). Deletions cut 1 base from V and 1 base from J, with 10 bases between. Germline-derived CDR1 and CDR2 are SEHNR and FQNEAQ (reference sequence). The CDR3 spans 15 residues. For the CDR3, the DNA is TGTGCCAGCAGCTTAGTGGGTAGGGGGAACACTGAAGCTTTCTTT. Translating it yields CASSLVGRGNTEAFF.

The chain uses TRBV9 and TRBJ1-1; no firm D call. V gave up 4 bases and J gave up 4 bases, with 23 bases separating them. Germline V gene lookup returns CDR1 SGDLS and CDR2 YYNGEE. This CDR3 has 17 amino acids. The chain's CDR3 is CASSKTGQRRLLTEAFF. For the CDR3, the DNA is TGTGCCAGCAGCAAAACGGGTCAGCGTCGGTTGCTCACTGAAGCTTTCTTT. Filled out from reference TRBV9 and TRBJ1-1, the complete variable domain reads DSGVTQTPKHLITATGQRVTLRCSPRSGDLSVYWYQQSLDQGLQFLIQYYNGEERAKGNILERFSAQQFPDLHSELNLSSLELGDSALYFCASSKTGQRRLLTEAFFGQGTRLTVV.

The genes are TRBV11-2 and TRBJ1-1, with a possible D match to TRBD1 (5 bases). V lost 2 bases and J lost 6, with 16 bases in between. Looked up from germline, CDR1 is SGHAT and CDR2 is FQNNGV. This CDR3 has 15 amino acids. For the CDR3, the DNA is TGTGCCAGCAGCTTACGCTGGGAGGGGAGTGCTGAAGCTTTCTTT. Encoded protein: CASSLRWEGSAEAFF. The entire variable domain, with the rest obtained from reference TRBV11-2 and TRBJ1-1, is as follows: EAGVAQSPRYKIIEKRQSVAFWCNPISGHATLYWYQQILGQGPKLLIQFQNNGVVDDSQLPKDRFSAERLKGVDSTLKIQPAKLEDSAVYLCASSLRWEGSAEAFFGQGTRLTVV.

The CDR3 here is CASSLTPITDTQYF. CDR3 DNA: TGCGCCAGCAGCCTCACACCGATCACAGATACGCAGTATTTT. The chain uses TRBV5-1 and TRBJ2-3, with D unresolved. CDR3 length equals 14 residues. Trimming shortened V by 4 bases and J by 2 bases, and 11 bases separated the two germline ends. Germline V lookup: CDR1 SGHRS, CDR2 YFSETQ.

Note on this clone: Possible read error: a much larger clone is one base away. The chain is built from TRBV5-1 and TRBJ1-4; 12 bases agree with TRBD1. Germline V gene data show CDR1 as SGHRS and CDR2 as YFSETQ. Unmatched junction bases numbered 3, after V lost 1 base and J lost 8 bases. The CDR3 spans 15 residues. CDR3 amino acids: CASSLSGTGGEKLFF. The CDR3 nucleotides read TGCGCCAGCAGCTTGTCCGGGACAGGGGGCGAAAAACTGTTTTTT.

J is TRBJ2-5 and V is TRBV9; 8 nucleotides agree with TRBD2. Germline trimming cut 4 bases from V and 5 bases from J; bases unmatched to any gene: 13. Germline lookup yields CDR1 SGDLS and CDR2 YYNGEE. The CDR3 runs 16 residues. The CDR3 protein is CASSPRVVAGRETQYF. CDR3 coding DNA: TGTGCCAGCAGCCCGAGAGTCGTAGCGGGACGGGAGACCCAGTACTTC. The full variable domain, with the rest looked up from reference TRBV9 and TRBJ2-5, is DSGVTQTPKHLITATGQRVTLRCSPRSGDLSVYWYQQSLDQGLQFLIQYYNGEERAKGNILERFSAQQFPDLHSELNLSSLELGDSALYFCASSPRVVAGRETQYFGPGTRLLVL.

The rearrangement uses TRBV5-5 and TRBJ2-5; D is ambiguous. Trimming took off 4 bases at V and 2 bases at J, with 9 bases between the two ends. Per germline, CDR1 SGHKS and CDR2 YYEKEE (reference sequence). The CDR3 extends over 13 amino acids. CDR3: CASSPSLQETQYF. CDR3 DNA: TGTGCCAGCAGCCCTAGTTTACAAGAGACCCAGTACTTC. Based on the CDR3 plus reference TRBV5-5 and TRBJ2-5, the full variable domain is DAGVTQSPTHLIKTRGQQVTLRCSPISGHKSVSWYQQVLGQGPQFIFQYYEKEERGRGNFPDRFSARQFPNYSSELNVNALLLGDSALYLCASSPSLQETQYFGPGTRLLVL.

The chain couples TRBV15 to TRBJ2-3; D may be TRBD2 (5 bases). V was pared by 8 bases and J by 0 bases, with 6 bases between. CDR3 length: 12 amino acids. The germline gives CDR1 LNHNV, CDR2 YYDKDF (reference sequence). DNA for the CDR3: TGTGCCACCGGGAGTAGCACAGATACGCAGTATTTT. Protein sequence: CATGSSTDTQYF.

This clone was counted once. The V and J genes are TRBV30 and TRBJ2-1; the match to TRBD1 covers 7 bases. The ends lost 5 bases at V and 4 bases at J; junction bases unmatched: 2. Germline V gene data show CDR1 as GTSNPN and CDR2 as SVGIG (reference sequence). This CDR3 has 12 amino acids. CDR3 sequence reads: CAWDRVYNEQFF. As DNA, the CDR3 is TGTGCCTGGGACAGGGTATACAATGAGCAGTTCTTC.

V gene TRBV27 combines with J gene TRBJ2-1; D is possibly TRBD2 (5 bases). This CDR3 is built from 13 residues. V lost 2 bases to trimming and J lost 9 bases, with 11 bases between them. Germline V gene data show CDR1 as MNHEY and CDR2 as SMNVEV (reference sequence). The CDR3 DNA sequence: TGTGCCAGCAGTTTAGACACCGGAGGTGAGCAGTTCTTC. Translated, it gives CASSLDTGGEQFF.

The chain uses TRBV10-2 and TRBJ1-2, with 9 bases fitting TRBD1. Germline V gene sequence: CDR1 WSHSY, CDR2 SAAADI. The CDR3 extends over 14 amino acids. The V gene end was trimmed by 6 bases and the J gene end by 2 bases; junction bases not matched to a gene: 4. In DNA, the CDR3 is TGCGCCAGCAGGACCGGGACAGGGAACTATGGCTACACCTTC. Its protein product is CASRTGTGNYGYTF.

This chain joins TRBV9 and TRBJ2-2; maybe TRBD1 (5 bases). This CDR3 spans 14 amino acids. The germline gives CDR1 SGDLS, CDR2 YYNGEE. Deletions cut 0 bases from V and 5 bases from J, with 8 bases between. In nucleotides, the CDR3 is TGTGCCAGCAGCGTAGGCGACAGAACCGGGGAGCTGTTTTTT. Protein: CASSVGDRTGELFF.

The chain combines TRBV7-8 with TRBJ2-7; D possibly corresponds to TRBD2 (5 bases). Per germline, CDR1 SGHVS and CDR2 FQNEAQ. With 0 bases removed from V and 2 bases from J, the gap between germline ends came to 8 bases. There are 14 residues in the CDR3. Here the CDR3 reads CASSLARATYEQYF. In nucleotides, the CDR3 is TGTGCCAGCAGCTTAGCGAGGGCGACCTACGAGCAGTACTTC. The complete variable domain, with remaining parts taken from reference TRBV7-8 and TRBJ2-7, reads GAGVSQSPRYKVAKRGQDVALRCDPISGHVSLFWYQQALGQGPEFLTYFQNEAQLDKSGLPSDRFFAERPEGSVSTLKIQRTQQEDSAVYLCASSLARATYEQYFGPGTRLTVT.

The chain carries TRBV4-1 and TRBJ1-2; D gene ambiguous. Trimming left V 2 bases short and J 6 bases short, with 13 bases between. This CDR3 spans 14 amino acids. Germline values: CDR1 MGHRA, CDR2 YSYEKL. The chain's CDR3 is CASSQITGIDGYTF. The DNA of the CDR3 is TGCGCCAGCAGCCAAATCACGGGGATAGATGGCTACACCTTC.

V gene TRBV7-3 combines with J gene TRBJ2-1; 10 bases match TRBD1. V dropped 5 bases and J dropped 8; count of bases not matched to a gene: 9. Germline V lookup: CDR1 SGHTA, CDR2 FQGTGA. The CDR3 length is 15 residues. DNA for the CDR3: TGTGCCAGCAGCCTCCGGGACAGGGGTGGGCATGAGCAGTTCTTC. Translating gives CASSLRDRGGHEQFF.

The chain employs TRBV3-1 (or the pseudogene TRBV3-2) and TRBJ2-3, with D maybe TRBD1 (5 bases). Germline V gene sequence: CDR1 LGHDT, CDR2 YNNKEL (reference sequence). The V end lost 0 bases, the J end lost 1 base, and 11 bases lay between the germline ends. The CDR3 has 16 residues. In DNA form, the CDR3 reads TGTGCCAGCAGCCAAGATCTTGGGGCCGGCACAGATACGCAGTATTTT. This sequence encodes CASSQDLGAGTDTQYF.

The V and J genes are TRBV28 and TRBJ2-1; the match to TRBD2 covers 12 bases. This CDR3 contains 15 residues. Germline V CDR1 and CDR2: MDHEN, SYDVKM. With 5 bases clipped from V and 9 bases from J, the junction kept 8 bases outside the gene matches. CDR3 region: CASSLGLAGTVEQFF. CDR3 nucleotides: TGTGCCAGCAGTCTAGGACTAGCGGGAACGGTTGAGCAGTTCTTC. Full variable domain (outside the CDR3, taken from reference TRBV28 and TRBJ2-1): DVKVTQSSRYLVKRTGEKVFLECVQDMDHENMFWYRQDPGLGLRLIYFSYDVKMKEKGDIPEGYSVSREKKERFSLILESASTNQTSMYLCASSLGLAGTVEQFFGPGTRLTVL.

The chain uses TRBV2 and TRBJ2-3; D not resolved. The V end was cut by 3 bases, the J end by 6 bases, with 4 bases between. CDR3 length equals 11 residues. CDR1 and CDR2 from the germline V gene are SNHLY and FYNNEI. CDR3 amino acids: CASSERDTQYF. The CDR3, as DNA: TGTGCCAGCAGTGAGAGGGATACGCAGTATTTT.

This clone was seen a few times. The chain links TRBV5-1 to TRBJ1-2; 8 bases agree with TRBD1. J gave up 5 bases and V 4 bases, and 10 bases lay outside the gene matches. The CDR3 contains 15 residues. Germline assignment: CDR1 SGHRS and CDR2 YFSETQ. The CDR3 region has the DNA TGCGCCAGCAGCCAAACACCGGGACAGGAGTATGGCTACACCTTC. Translation gives CASSQTPGQEYGYTF.

The chain has TRBV5-1 and TRBJ1-2; a possible D gene is TRBD1 (5 bases). This CDR3 has 13 amino acids. Between the trimmed V and J ends, which lost 4 bases and 8 bases, there was a span of 15 bases. Germline values: CDR1 SGHRS, CDR2 YFSETQ. The chain's CDR3 is CASSPFRGEGYTF. The CDR3 DNA reads TGCGCCAGCAGCCCTTTCCGGGGGGAAGGCTACACCTTC.

This chain links TRBV28 with TRBJ2-2; 14 bases align to TRBD2. Germline V CDR1 and CDR2: MDHEN, SYDVKM. J was trimmed by 0 bases and V by 6 bases; bases with no gene match: 15. The CDR3 is 21 amino acids. CDR3 coding DNA: TGTGCCAGCAGCACTCACGGACTAGCGGGAGGCACAAAATCGAACACCGGGGAGCTGTTTTTT. Its protein is CASSTHGLAGGTKSNTGELFF.

The chain combines TRBV11-2 with TRBJ2-1; TRBD1 matches at 9 bases. Germline CDR1 SGHAT, CDR2 FQNNGV. The CDR3 is 16 residues long. V trimming: 6 bases; J trimming: 2 bases; junction bases outside the gene matches: 8. CDR3 in amino acids: CASSLQGQGTYNEQFF. The CDR3 coding sequence is TGTGCCAGCAGTCTTCAGGGACAGGGCACCTACAATGAGCAGTTCTTC.

V usage is TRBV6-5 and J usage is TRBJ1-2; 9 nucleotides align to TRBD1. Germline-derived CDR1 and CDR2 are MNHEY and SVGAGI. V was pared by 6 bases and J by 8 bases, with 7 bases of the junction left unmatched. CDR3 length: 13 amino acids. CDR3 nucleotides: TGTGCCAGCAGACCCACAGGGGGCGACGGCTACACCTTC. It specifies CASRPTGGDGYTF.